This T cell receptor (beta chain) was sequenced for a study of lung T cells in sarcoidosis with Löfgren's syndrome. In the study overall: Löfgren's syndrome patients were the main repertoire analysis focus.

TCRdb reanalysed the reads using MiXCR and keeps one entry per CDR3 protein. The table has about 4,000 distinct CDR3 sequences, 20% to 25% seen once. Trimming shortened V by 2 bases and J by 10 bases, and 15 bases separated the two germline ends. From germline, CDR1 is SGHTA and CDR2 FQGTGA. There are 14 residues in the CDR3. Study-wide findings and caveats: Versus controls, Löfgren's syndrome patients reportedly showed TRAV12-1 and TRBV2 as most expanded. Shared TRAV12-1 and TRBV2 CDR3 motifs were reported across several patients.

In its sample, this clonotype is medium-sized (0.01 to 0.1%). Its cognate antigen is unknown. The TCR comes from a human donor with sarcoidosis (Löfgren's syndrome or another form), or a control subject (not recorded which). The chain couples TRBV7-3 to TRBJ2-1; no clear D gene. Material for sequencing was CD4+ T cells from bronchoalveolar lavage. CDR3 nucleotide sequence: TGTGCCAGCAGCTTACTACCAGCCGGGCACGAGCAGTTCTTC. Translated: CASSLLPAGHEQFF.